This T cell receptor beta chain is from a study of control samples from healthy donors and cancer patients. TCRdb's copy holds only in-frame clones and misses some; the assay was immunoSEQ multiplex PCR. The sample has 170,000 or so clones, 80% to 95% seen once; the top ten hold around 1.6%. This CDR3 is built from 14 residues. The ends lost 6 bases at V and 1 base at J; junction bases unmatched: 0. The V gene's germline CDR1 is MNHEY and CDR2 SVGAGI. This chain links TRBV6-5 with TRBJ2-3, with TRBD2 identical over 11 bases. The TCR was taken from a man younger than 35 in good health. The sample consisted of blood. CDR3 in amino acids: CASRLAGGTDTQYF. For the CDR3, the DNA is TGTGCCAGCAGACTAGCGGGGGGCACAGATACGCAGTATTTT.